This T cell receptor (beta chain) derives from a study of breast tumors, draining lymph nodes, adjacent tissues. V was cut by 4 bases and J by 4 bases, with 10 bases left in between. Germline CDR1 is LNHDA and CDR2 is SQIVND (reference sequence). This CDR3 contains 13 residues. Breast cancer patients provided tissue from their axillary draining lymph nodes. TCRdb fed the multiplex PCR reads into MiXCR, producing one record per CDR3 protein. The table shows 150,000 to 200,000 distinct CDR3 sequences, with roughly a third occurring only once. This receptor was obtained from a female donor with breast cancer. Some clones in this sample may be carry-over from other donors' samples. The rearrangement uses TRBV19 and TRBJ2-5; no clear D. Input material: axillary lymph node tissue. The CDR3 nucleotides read TGTGCCAGTAGTAGGGTGGCAGGAGAGACCCAGTACTTC. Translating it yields CASSRVAGETQYF. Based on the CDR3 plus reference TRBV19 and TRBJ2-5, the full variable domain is DGGITQSPKYLFRKEGQNVTLSCEQNLNHDAMYWYRQDPGQGLRLIYYSQIVNDFQKGDIAEGYSVSREKKESFPLTVTSAQKNPTAFYLCASSRVAGETQYFGPGTRLLVL.